One sample yielded the 25 T cell receptor beta chains listed below, sequenced in a study of cytomegalovirus exposure and HLA in healthy donors. This PCR relied on a set of 60 Vbeta primers and 13 Jbeta primers. Repertoires were generated with immunoSEQ multiplex PCR, while TCRdb's copy carries only in-frame clones and drops some. The sample yields about 150,000 clones, 79% seen once. Specimen: PBMCs. These TCRs come from a man aged 45 to 65 in good health and CMV-seropositive.

This clone occurred once. The chain is built from TRBV7-8 and TRBJ2-1, with a possible D match to TRBD1 (5 bases). The CDR3 sequence is 19 residues long. CDR1 is SGHVS, CDR2 FQNEAQ, per germline. Trimming cost V 5 bases and J 5 bases, with 28 bases left between them. The CDR3 reads CASSLGAGIRLGENNEQFF. As DNA, the CDR3 is TGTGCCAGCAGCCTCGGTGCAGGGATCCGGCTAGGCGAAAACAATGAGCAGTTCTTC.

This sequence joins TRBV28 and TRBJ1-5; perhaps TRBD1 as D (5 bases). The length of the CDR3 is 14 residues. The germline CDR1 and CDR2 sequences are MDHEN and SYDVKM. The V and J ends lost 10 bases and 9 bases respectively, with 22 bases between them. Written as DNA, the CDR3 is TGTGCCACCACCCCCGGGGGGGGACGGCGGCCCCAGCATTTT. This gives the protein CATTPGGGRRPQHF.

The chain has TRBV20-1 and TRBJ2-7; the match to TRBD1 covers 7 bases. Germline lookup yields CDR1 DFQATT and CDR2 SNEGSKA (reference sequence). J gave up 5 bases and V 5 bases, and 3 bases lay outside the gene matches. The CDR3 has 11 residues. The CDR3 sequence is CSAETGHEQYF. The CDR3, as DNA: TGCAGTGCTGAGACAGGGCACGAGCAGTACTTC.

This clone was seen more than once but under ten times. Other DNA sequences within the sample encode an identical CDR3. The chain couples TRBV6-6 to TRBJ2-1; D unresolved. The ends were cut back, 2 bases at V and 2 bases at J, with 7 bases in the middle. Germline-derived CDR1 and CDR2 are MNHNY and SVGAGI (reference sequence). The CDR3 covers 14 residues. The CDR3 sequence: CASSYNGAYNEQFF. The CDR3 nucleotides read TGTGCCAGCAGTTACAATGGAGCCTACAATGAGCAGTTCTTC.

The chain employs TRBV27 and TRBJ2-5; D gene ambiguous. The J call is uncertain, as TRBJ2-7 better fits the DNA end. CDR1 and CDR2 (germline): MNHEY, SMNVEV (reference sequence). The CDR3 totals 13 residues. The CDR3 bases are TGTGCCAGCAGTCCACGGATCAACTACGAGCAGTACTTC. It is translated as CASSPRINYEQYF.

The gene calls are TRBV29-1 and TRBJ1-4; the match to TRBD1 covers 9 bases. The CDR3 is made up of 14 amino acids. V lost 6 bases and J lost 12; bases outside the gene matches: 14. In germline, CDR1 is SQVTM, CDR2 ANQGSEA. The CDR3 DNA follows: TGCAGCGTCGATCCCTCCGGGACAGGGCTTGAACTGTTTTTT. This encodes CSVDPSGTGLELFF. The entire variable domain, with the rest obtained from reference TRBV29-1 and TRBJ1-4, is as follows: SAVISQKPSRDICQRGTSLTIQCQVDSQVTMMFWYRQQPGQSLTLIATANQGSEATYESGFVIDKFPISRPNLTFSTLTVSNMSPEDSSIYLCSVDPSGTGLELFFGSGTQLSVL.

This chain uses TRBV11-2 with TRBJ1-1; 7 bases are a match to TRBD1. Germline assignment: CDR1 SGHAT and CDR2 FQNNGV. The V and J ends lost 0 bases and 3 bases, in that order; junction bases with no gene match: 7. The CDR3 runs to 16 residues. The CDR3: CASSLDPTGYDTEAFF. CDR3 coding DNA: TGTGCCAGCAGCTTAGACCCGACAGGGTACGACACTGAAGCTTTCTTT.

J is TRBJ2-7 and V is TRBV5-1; 8 bases are a match to TRBD2. The junction had 10 bases not matched to a gene; V was cut back by 3 bases and J by 2 bases. Per germline, CDR1 SGHRS and CDR2 YFSETQ. The CDR3 is 16 amino acids. In DNA, the CDR3 is TGCGCCAGCAGCTCCTATTCCGGGACTAGAGCCTACGAGCAGTACTTC. Its translation is CASSSYSGTRAYEQYF.

There are a few counts of this clone. The chain has TRBV6-6 and TRBJ1-5; 7 nucleotides line up with TRBD1. The germline V gene has CDR1 MNHNY and CDR2 SVGAGI (reference sequence). The trim removed 8 bases at V and 0 bases at J, leaving 10 bases unmatched. The CDR3 covers 16 residues. This CDR3 reads CASLGQALYSNQPQHF. DNA for the CDR3: TGTGCCAGCCTAGGACAGGCACTCTATAGCAATCAGCCCCAGCATTTT.

The J gene is TRBJ2-3, the V gene TRBV28, with 14 bases fitting TRBD2. The CDR3 runs 14 residues. In germline, CDR1 is MDHEN, CDR2 SYDVKM. Unmatched junction bases numbered 5, after V lost 5 bases and J lost 10 bases. This CDR3 reads CASSPGLAGAAQYF. The DNA for the CDR3 is TGTGCCAGCAGTCCGGGACTAGCGGGAGCGGCGCAGTATTTT.

The rearrangement uses TRBV5-4 and TRBJ2-5; 7 bases agree with TRBD2. This CDR3 has 13 residues. V shed 9 bases and J 2 bases; nucleotides not matched to a gene: 7. Germline CDR1 is SGHNT and CDR2 is YYREEE (reference sequence). This CDR3 reads CATHSGQQETQYF. CDR3 nucleotide sequence: TGTGCCACCCATAGCGGGCAACAAGAGACCCAGTACTTC.

This chain connects TRBV12-5 to TRBJ2-3; D not certain. V dropped 1 base and J dropped 4 bases, with 9 bases sitting between them. CDR1 and CDR2 (germline): LGHNT, FRNRAP. The CDR3 is made up of 14 amino acids. CDR3 in DNA: TGTGCTAGTGGTTTGGGTTTTGGGCCAGATACGCAGTATTTT. Translated, it gives CASGLGFGPDTQYF.

J is TRBJ1-5 and V is TRBV2; D not resolved. This CDR3 region has 15 residues. From germline, CDR1 is SNHLY and CDR2 FYNNEI. Trimming pared 5 bases from V and 5 bases from J, leaving 16 bases between. For the CDR3, the DNA is TGTGCCAGCAGTTTACAGATTTCCCGAGATCAGCCCCAGCATTTT. As protein: CASSLQISRDQPQHF. Using reference TRBV2 and TRBJ1-5 for the parts outside the CDR3, the full variable domain is EPEVTQTPSHQVTQMGQEVILRCVPISNHLYFYWYRQILGQKVEFLVSFYNNEISEKSEIFDDQFSVERPDGSNFTLKIRSTKLEDSAMYFCASSLQISRDQPQHFGDGTRLSIL.

This clone was recorded a few times. The genes are TRBV28 and TRBJ2-1; possibly TRBD1 for D (6 bases). With 6 bases removed from V and 8 bases from J, the gap between germline ends came to 17 bases. The CDR3 is made up of 14 amino acids. Germline CDR1 is MDHEN and CDR2 is SYDVKM. The CDR3: CASSLPQGWDEQFF. The CDR3 coding sequence is TGTGCCAGCAGCCTACCACAGGGATGGGATGAGCAGTTCTTC.

The chain has TRBV28 and TRBJ2-3, with 15 bases identical to TRBD2. The V gene's germline CDR1 is MDHEN and CDR2 SYDVKM. CDR3 length equals 15 residues. V trimming: 5 bases; J trimming: 6 bases; junction bases outside the gene matches: 3. DNA for the CDR3: TGTGCCAGCAGTCCCGGGACTAGCGGGAGGGATACGCAGTATTTT. As protein: CASSPGTSGRDTQYF.

This sequence joins TRBV27 and TRBJ1-2; D is ambiguous. CDR3 length equals 15 residues. The germline CDR1 and CDR2 sequences are MNHEY and SMNVEV (reference sequence). V lost 1 base to trimming and J lost 3 bases, with 12 bases between them. The chain's CDR3 is CASSLFPRGDYGYTF. CDR3 DNA sequence: TGTGCCAGCAGTTTATTCCCTCGCGGGGACTATGGCTACACCTTC.

The V call is TRBV5-1, the J call TRBJ2-7, with D possibly matching TRBD1 (6 bases). This CDR3 region has 15 residues. The germline V and J ends were trimmed by 4 bases and 7 bases, with 21 bases remaining between them. Germline lookup yields CDR1 SGHRS and CDR2 YFSETQ. The CDR3 sequence: CASSTGDTSRREQYF. DNA for the CDR3: TGCGCCAGCAGCACCGGGGACACTTCCCGACGAGAGCAGTACTTC.

For this clone: The same CDR3 is also encoded by other DNA sequences in this sample. The chain uses TRBV28 and TRBJ1-1, with TRBD1 as a possible D gene (6 bases). Trimming took 8 bases from V and 2 from J, leaving 18 bases between them. CDR1 MDHEN and CDR2 SYDVKM come from the germline V gene. The CDR3 length is 15 residues. CDR3 sequence (DNA): TGTGCCAGCGTCGGGGAGGGGGTTGACAACACTGAAGCTTTCTTT. Its translation is CASVGEGVDNTEAFF. Together with reference TRBV28 and TRBJ1-1, the CDR3 gives the full variable domain: DVKVTQSSRYLVKRTGEKVFLECVQDMDHENMFWYRQDPGLGLRLIYFSYDVKMKEKGDIPEGYSVSREKKERFSLILESASTNQTSMYLCASVGEGVDNTEAFFGQGTRLTVV.

There are a few counts of this clone. The chain is built from TRBV11-3 and TRBJ2-1, with TRBD2 identical over 13 bases. This CDR3 region has 18 residues. CDR1 and CDR2 (germline): SGHNT, YENEEA. V shed 4 bases and J 8 bases; nucleotides not matched to a gene: 14. The CDR3, as DNA: TGTGCCAGCAGCTCCCGGACTAGCGGGAGAGGGGGCGCGGATGAGCAGTTCTTC. This sequence encodes CASSSRTSGRGGADEQFF.

The rearrangement links TRBV4-1 to TRBJ1-2; tentatively, D is TRBD1 (6 bases). This CDR3 is built from 14 residues. V was clipped by 4 bases and J by 8 bases, with 17 bases between them. The germline V gene encodes CDR1 MGHRA and CDR2 YSYEKL. The CDR3, as DNA: TGCGCCAGCAGCCTTCCCGACAGGTGGGAGGGCTACACCTTC. This codes for CASSLPDRWEGYTF.

Note on this clone: The sample carries other DNA sequences with the same CDR3. The chain joins TRBV21-1 to TRBJ1-6; TRBD1, the D gene given by the table, was not confirmed from the DNA. TRBV21-1 has pseudogene status. The CDR3 is 20 amino acids. The CDR3 DNA reads as TGTGCCAGCAGCAAAACTGGGACAGGGGCTAGAAGCTCCTATAATTCACCCCTCCACTTT. Amino acid sequence: CASSKTGTGARSSYNSPLHF.

This clone was detected a few times. V is TRBV7-9 and J is TRBJ1-1; a possible D gene is TRBD1 (6 bases). V lost 6 bases, J lost 5 bases, and 10 bases lay in between. The germline gives CDR1 SEHNR, CDR2 FQNEAQ (reference sequence). The CDR3 length is 12 residues. CDR3 nucleotides: TGTGCCAGCAGTTATAGGGGGACTGAAGCTTTCTTT. Its protein product is CASSYRGTEAFF.

In its sample, this clone was seen once. The chain combines TRBV2 with TRBJ2-1, with TRBD2 matching over 12 bases. The CDR3 sequence is 15 residues long. CDR1 SNHLY and CDR2 FYNNEI come from the germline V gene. Trimming at V came to 6 bases and at J to 7 bases, leaving 7 bases not matched to a gene. The CDR3 region has the DNA TGTGCCAGCAGCTGGGGACTAGCGGGTTTTAATGAGCAGTTCTTC. Its translation: CASSWGLAGFNEQFF.

The chain joins TRBV2 to TRBJ1-6; D unclear. The CDR3 has 15 residues. CDR1 is SNHLY and CDR2 is FYNNEI in the germline V gene. V shed 5 bases and J shed 5 bases, with 13 bases lying between them. The CDR3 DNA sequence: TGTGCCAGCAGTCTAAACGACTTGGATAATTCACCCCTCCACTTT. It yields the protein CASSLNDLDNSPLHF.

This chain connects TRBV10-2 to TRBJ2-1; TRBD1 agrees at 10 bases. Unmatched junction bases numbered 5, after V lost 7 bases and J lost 5 bases. CDR3 length equals 14 residues. The V gene's germline CDR1 is WSHSY and CDR2 SAAADI. CDR3 residues: CASTAGTGDNEQFF. The CDR3 region has the DNA TGCGCCAGCACAGCCGGGACAGGGGACAATGAGCAGTTCTTC.